This T cell receptor (beta chain) derives from a study of blood T cell repertoires in COVID-19. Study-wide background: From the United States, Italy and Spain came samples of acute and convalescent COVID-19. Sources were T cells, B-cell-depleted T cells, or PBMCs; the material itself was cDNA or gDNA.

V trimming: 5 bases; J trimming: 1 base; junction bases outside the gene matches: 6. The CDR3 loop spans 18 amino acids. Germline V lookup: CDR1 SGHVS, CDR2 FQNEAQ. The authors' processing: By means of reference gene primer amplification, nucleated cell counts were estimated. Assay used: immunoSEQ multiplex PCR; TCRdb lists only in-frame clones, some missing. D and trimming were read from the DNA, whereas the V and J calls and clone size are those reported in that table. The sample consists of approximately 150,000 clones, over 80% of them appearing once. The table lists this clone with a count of one.

What was sequenced was peripheral blood. The chain uses TRBV7-8 and TRBJ2-2; TRBD2 agrees at 14 bases. The TCR sequence derives from a man in his fifties or sixties who had recovered from COVID-19. The CDR3 sequence is CASSKRTSGGMNTGELFF. CDR3 DNA sequence: TGTGCCAGCAGCAAACGGACTAGCGGGGGGATGAACACCGGGGAGCTGTTTTTT.